What follows describes a single TCR beta chain. The data derive from a study of OX40 agonist ivuxolimab in advanced cancers. Autoimmune disease history or systemic immunosuppression meant exclusion. TCRdb's table, derived via immunoSEQ multiplex PCR, lists solely in-frame clones and lacks some. Among just under 100,000 clones listed, approximately 94% were seen once. Material: CD4+ or CD8+ T cells sorted from blood, obtained in a trial of the OX40 agonist ivuxolimab. The source of this sequence is an adult with an advanced solid tumor such as melanoma, head and neck, liver or kidney cancer.

The CDR3 sequence: CASSYSWTPIQETQYF. As DNA, the CDR3 is TGTGCCAGCAGTTACTCCTGGACACCTATCCAAGAGACCCAGTACTTC. The rearrangement joins TRBV6-5 to TRBJ2-5, with D possibly being TRBD1 (5 bases). The CDR3 totals 16 residues. Germline V gene data show CDR1 as MNHEY and CDR2 as SVGAGI. V was pared by 0 bases and J by 1 base, with 12 bases between.